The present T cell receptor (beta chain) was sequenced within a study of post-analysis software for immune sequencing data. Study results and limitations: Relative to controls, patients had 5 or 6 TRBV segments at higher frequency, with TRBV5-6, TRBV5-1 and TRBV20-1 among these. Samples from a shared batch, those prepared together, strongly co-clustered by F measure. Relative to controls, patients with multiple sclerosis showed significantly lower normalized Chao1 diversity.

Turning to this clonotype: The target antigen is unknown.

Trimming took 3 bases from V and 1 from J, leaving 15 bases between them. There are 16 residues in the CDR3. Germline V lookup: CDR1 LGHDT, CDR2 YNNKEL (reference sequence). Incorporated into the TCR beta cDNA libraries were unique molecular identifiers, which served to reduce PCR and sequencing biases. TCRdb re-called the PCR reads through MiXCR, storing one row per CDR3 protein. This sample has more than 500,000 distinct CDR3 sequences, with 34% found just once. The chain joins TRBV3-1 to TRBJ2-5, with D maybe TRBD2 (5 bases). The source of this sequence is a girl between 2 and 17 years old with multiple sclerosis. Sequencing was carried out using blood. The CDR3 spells CASSHLQGSPQETQYF. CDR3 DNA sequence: TGTGCCAGCAGCCACCTACAAGGGAGCCCCCAAGAGACCCAGTACTTC.